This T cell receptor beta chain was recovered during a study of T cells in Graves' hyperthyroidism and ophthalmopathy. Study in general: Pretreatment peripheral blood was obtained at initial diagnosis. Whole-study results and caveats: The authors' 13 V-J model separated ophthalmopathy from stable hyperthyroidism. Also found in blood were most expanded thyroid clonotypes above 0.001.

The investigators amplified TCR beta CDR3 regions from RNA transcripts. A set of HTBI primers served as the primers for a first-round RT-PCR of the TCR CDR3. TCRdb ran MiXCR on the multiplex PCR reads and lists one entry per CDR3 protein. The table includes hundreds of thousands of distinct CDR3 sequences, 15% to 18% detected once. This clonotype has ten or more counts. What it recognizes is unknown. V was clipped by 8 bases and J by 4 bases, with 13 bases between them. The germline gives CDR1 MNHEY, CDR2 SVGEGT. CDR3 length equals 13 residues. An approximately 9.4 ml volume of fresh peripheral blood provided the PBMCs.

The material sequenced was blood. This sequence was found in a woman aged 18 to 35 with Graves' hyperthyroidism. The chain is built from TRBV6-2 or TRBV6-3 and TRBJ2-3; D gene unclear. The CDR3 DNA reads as TGTGCCAGCGCTTACCCCGTGCCAGATACGCAGTATTTT. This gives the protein CASAYPVPDTQYF.